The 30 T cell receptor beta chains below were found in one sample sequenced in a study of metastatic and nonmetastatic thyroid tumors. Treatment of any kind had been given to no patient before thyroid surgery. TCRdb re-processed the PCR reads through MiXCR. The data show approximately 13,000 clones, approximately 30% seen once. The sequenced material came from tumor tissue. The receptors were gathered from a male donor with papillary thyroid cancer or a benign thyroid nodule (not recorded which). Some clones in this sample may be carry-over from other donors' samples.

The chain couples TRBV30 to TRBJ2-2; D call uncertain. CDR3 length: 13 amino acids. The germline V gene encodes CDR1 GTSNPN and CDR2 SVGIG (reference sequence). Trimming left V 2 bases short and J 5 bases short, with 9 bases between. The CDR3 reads CAWSPRRTGELFF. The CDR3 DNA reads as TGTGCCTGGAGTCCCCGACGAACCGGGGAGCTGTTTTTT.

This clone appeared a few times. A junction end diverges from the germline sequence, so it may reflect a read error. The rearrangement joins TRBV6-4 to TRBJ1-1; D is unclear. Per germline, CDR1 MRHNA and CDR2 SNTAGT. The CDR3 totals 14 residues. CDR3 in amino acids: CASSASPGNTGAFF. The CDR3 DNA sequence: TGTGCCAGCAGTGCCAGTCCCGGGAACACTGGAGCTTTCTTT.

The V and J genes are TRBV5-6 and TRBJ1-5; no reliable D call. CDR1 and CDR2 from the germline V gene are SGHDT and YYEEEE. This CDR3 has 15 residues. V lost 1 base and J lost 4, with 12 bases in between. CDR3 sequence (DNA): TGTGCCAGCAGCTTGTGGAAGGGATTGAATCAGCCCCAGCATTTT. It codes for CASSLWKGLNQPQHF.

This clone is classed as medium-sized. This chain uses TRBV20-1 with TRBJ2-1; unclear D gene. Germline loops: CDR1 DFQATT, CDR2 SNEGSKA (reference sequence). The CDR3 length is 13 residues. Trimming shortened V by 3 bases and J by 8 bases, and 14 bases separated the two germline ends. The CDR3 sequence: CSASKRSADEQFF. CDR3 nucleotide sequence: TGCAGTGCTAGTAAGAGGTCGGCGGATGAGCAGTTCTTC.

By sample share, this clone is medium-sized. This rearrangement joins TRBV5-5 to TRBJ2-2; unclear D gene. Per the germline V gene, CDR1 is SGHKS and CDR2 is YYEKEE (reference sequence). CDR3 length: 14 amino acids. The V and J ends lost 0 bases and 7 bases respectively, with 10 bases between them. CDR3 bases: TGTGCCAGCAGCTTGGACAGATCGGACGGGGAGCTGTTTTTT. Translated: CASSLDRSDGELFF.

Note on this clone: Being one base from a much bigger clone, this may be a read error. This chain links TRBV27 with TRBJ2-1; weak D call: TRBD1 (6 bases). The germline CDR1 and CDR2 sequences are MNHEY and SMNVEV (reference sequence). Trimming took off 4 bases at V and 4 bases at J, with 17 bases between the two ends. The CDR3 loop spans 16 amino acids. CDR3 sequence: CASSSGEIGSYNEQFF. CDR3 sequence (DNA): TGTGCCAGCAGTTCAGGGGAAATTGGGTCGTACAATGAGCAGTTCTTC.

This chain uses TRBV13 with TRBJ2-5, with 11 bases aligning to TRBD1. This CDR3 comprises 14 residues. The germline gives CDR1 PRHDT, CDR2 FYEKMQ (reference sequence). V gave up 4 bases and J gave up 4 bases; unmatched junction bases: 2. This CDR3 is CASSSGQGAETQYF. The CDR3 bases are TGTGCCAGCAGCTCAGGACAGGGGGCAGAGACCCAGTACTTC.

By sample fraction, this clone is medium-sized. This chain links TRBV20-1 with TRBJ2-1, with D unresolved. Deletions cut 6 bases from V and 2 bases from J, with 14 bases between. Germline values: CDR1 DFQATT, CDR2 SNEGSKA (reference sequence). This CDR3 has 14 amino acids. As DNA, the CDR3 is TGCAGTGCCCCCAGGCTGTCTACCTACAATGAGCAGTTCTTC. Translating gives CSAPRLSTYNEQFF.

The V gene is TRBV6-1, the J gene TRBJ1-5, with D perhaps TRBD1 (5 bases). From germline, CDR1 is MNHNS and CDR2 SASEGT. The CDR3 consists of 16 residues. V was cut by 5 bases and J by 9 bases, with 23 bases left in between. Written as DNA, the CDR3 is TGTGCCAGCAGTAAGCCAGGGACGGACCTCTCGAGGCCCCAGCATTTT. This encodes CASSKPGTDLSRPQHF.

The CDR3 here is CASSQGATGTNEKLFF. The CDR3, as DNA: TGTGCCAGCAGCCAAGGTGCGACAGGAACTAATGAAAAACTGTTTTTT. This chain uses TRBV14 with TRBJ1-4; possible D gene TRBD1, 6 bases. The germline V gene encodes CDR1 SGHDN and CDR2 FVKESK. The CDR3 sequence is 16 residues long. V lost 1 base, J lost 1 base, and 10 bases lay in between.

CDR3 amino acids: CAWSGGTGGFVQPQHF. The CDR3 DNA sequence: TGTGCCTGGAGTGGCGGGACAGGGGGATTCGTTCAGCCCCAGCATTTT. This chain links TRBV30 with TRBJ1-5; 11 nucleotides agree with TRBD1. The CDR3 is 16 amino acids. V dropped 1 base and J dropped 6; count of bases not matched to a gene: 8. CDR1 and CDR2 from the germline V gene are GTSNPN and SVGIG (reference sequence).

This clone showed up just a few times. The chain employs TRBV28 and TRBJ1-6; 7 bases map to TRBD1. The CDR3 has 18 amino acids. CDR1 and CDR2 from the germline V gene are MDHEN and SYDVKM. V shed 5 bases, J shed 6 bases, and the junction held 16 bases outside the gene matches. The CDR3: CASSLTPAGTASNSPLHF. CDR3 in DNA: TGTGCCAGCAGTCTCACCCCTGCGGGGACAGCGAGTAATTCACCCCTCCACTTT.

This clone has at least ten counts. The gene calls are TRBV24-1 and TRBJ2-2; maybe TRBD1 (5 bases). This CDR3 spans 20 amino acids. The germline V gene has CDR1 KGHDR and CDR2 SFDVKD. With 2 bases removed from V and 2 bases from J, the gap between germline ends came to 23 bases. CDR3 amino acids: CATSDSSVAGYIPNTGELFF. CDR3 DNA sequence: TGTGCCACCAGTGATTCATCAGTCGCAGGGTATATACCCAACACCGGGGAGCTGTTTTTT.

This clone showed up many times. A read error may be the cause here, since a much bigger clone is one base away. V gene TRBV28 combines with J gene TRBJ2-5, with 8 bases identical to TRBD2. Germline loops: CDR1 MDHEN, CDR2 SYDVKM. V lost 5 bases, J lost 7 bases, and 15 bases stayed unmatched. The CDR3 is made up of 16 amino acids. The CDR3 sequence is CASSPGLVKGSGTQYF. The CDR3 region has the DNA TGTGCCAGCAGTCCGGGACTAGTGAAAGGTTCAGGGACCCAGTACTTC.

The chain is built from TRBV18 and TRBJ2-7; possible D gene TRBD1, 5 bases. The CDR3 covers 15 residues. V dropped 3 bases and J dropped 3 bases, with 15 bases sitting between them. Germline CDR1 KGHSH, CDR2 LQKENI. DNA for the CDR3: TGTGCCAGCTCACCTGCCGGAGACAGTCACTACGAGCAGTACTTC. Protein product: CASSPAGDSHYEQYF.

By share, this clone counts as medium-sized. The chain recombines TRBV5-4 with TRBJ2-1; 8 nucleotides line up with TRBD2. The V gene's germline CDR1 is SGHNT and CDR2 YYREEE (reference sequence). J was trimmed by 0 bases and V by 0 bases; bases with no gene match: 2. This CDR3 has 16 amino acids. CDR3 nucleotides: TGTGCCAGCAGCTTGGGAAGCGGGAGCTCCTACAATGAGCAGTTCTTC. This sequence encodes CASSLGSGSSYNEQFF.

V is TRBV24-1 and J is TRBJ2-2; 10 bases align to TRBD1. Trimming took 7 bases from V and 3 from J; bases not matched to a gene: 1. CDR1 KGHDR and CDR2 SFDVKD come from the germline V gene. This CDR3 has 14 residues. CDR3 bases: TGTGCCACCAGCGGGACAGGGGACACCGGGGAGCTGTTTTTT. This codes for CATSGTGDTGELFF.

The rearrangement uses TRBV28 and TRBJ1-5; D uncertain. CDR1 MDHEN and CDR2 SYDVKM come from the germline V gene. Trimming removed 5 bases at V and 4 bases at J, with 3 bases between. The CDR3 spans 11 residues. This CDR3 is CASSLNQPQHF. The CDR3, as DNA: TGTGCCAGCAGTCTAAATCAGCCCCAGCATTTT. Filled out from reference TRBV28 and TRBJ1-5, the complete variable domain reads DVKVTQSSRYLVKRTGEKVFLECVQDMDHENMFWYRQDPGLGLRLIYFSYDVKMKEKGDIPEGYSVSREKKERFSLILESASTNQTSMYLCASSLNQPQHFGDGTRLSIL.

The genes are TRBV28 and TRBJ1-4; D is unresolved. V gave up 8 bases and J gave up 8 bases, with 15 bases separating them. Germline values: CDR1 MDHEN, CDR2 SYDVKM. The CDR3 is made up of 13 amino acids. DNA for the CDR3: TGTGCCAGCTGCCGAGGCCAATACGAAAAACTGTTTTTT. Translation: CASCRGQYEKLFF.

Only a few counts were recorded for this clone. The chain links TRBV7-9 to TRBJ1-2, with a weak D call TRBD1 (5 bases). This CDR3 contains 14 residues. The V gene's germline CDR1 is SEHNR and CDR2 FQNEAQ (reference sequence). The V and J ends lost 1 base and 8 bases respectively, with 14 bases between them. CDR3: CASSLDQGARGYTF. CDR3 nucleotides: TGTGCCAGCAGCTTAGATCAAGGGGCGCGCGGCTACACCTTC.

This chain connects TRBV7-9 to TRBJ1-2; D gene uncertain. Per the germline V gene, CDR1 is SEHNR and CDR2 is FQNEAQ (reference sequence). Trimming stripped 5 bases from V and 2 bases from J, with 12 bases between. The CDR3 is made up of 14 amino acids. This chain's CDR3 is CASSIELGNYGYTF. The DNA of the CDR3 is TGTGCCAGCAGCATCGAATTAGGAAACTATGGCTACACCTTC.

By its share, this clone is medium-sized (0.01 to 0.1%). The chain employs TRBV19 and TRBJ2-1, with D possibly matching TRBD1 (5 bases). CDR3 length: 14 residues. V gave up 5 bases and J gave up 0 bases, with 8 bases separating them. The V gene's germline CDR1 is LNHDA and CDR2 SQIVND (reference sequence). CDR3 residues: CASSGAVSYNEQFF. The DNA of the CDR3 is TGTGCCAGTAGTGGGGCGGTCTCCTACAATGAGCAGTTCTTC.

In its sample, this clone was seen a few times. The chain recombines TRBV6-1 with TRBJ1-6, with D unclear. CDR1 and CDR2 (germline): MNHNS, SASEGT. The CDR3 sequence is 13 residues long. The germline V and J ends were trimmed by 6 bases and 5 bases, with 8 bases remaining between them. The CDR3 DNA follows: TGTGCCAGCAGCGTCGGGGATAATTCACCCCTCCACTTT. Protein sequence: CASSVGDNSPLHF.

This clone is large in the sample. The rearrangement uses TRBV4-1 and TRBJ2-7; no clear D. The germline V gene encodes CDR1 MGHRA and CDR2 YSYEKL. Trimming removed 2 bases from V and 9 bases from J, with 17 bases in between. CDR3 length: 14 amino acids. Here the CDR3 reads CASSQSASVLRQYF. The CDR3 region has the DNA TGCGCCAGCAGCCAATCCGCTTCAGTCTTGCGGCAGTACTTC.

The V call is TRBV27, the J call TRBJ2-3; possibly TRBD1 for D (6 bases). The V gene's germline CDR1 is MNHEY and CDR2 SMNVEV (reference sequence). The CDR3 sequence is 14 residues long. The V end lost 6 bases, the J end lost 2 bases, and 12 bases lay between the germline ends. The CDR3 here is CASSKTGTTDTQYF. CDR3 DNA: TGTGCCAGCAGCAAAACAGGGACCACAGATACGCAGTATTTT.

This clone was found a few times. The CDR3 coding sequence is TGTGCCAGCAGACAGTCTCCCTACGAGCAGTACTTC. As protein: CASRQSPYEQYF. The genes are TRBV2 and TRBJ2-7, with unresolved D. Trimming took off 6 bases at V and 2 bases at J, with 8 bases between the two ends. Germline V gene sequence: CDR1 SNHLY, CDR2 FYNNEI. The CDR3 totals 12 residues.

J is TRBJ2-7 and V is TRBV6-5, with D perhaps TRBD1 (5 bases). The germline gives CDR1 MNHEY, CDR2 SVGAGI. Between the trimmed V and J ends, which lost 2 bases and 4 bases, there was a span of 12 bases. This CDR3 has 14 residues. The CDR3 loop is CASSYKAGWYEQYF. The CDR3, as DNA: TGTGCCAGCAGTTACAAGGCAGGGTGGTACGAGCAGTACTTC.

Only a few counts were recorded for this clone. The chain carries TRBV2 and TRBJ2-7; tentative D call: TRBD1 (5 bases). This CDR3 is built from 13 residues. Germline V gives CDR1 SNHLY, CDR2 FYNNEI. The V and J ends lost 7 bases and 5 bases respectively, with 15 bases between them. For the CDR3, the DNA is TGTGCCAGCAAATGGCAGGGTACCCACGAGCAGTACTTC. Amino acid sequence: CASKWQGTHEQYF.

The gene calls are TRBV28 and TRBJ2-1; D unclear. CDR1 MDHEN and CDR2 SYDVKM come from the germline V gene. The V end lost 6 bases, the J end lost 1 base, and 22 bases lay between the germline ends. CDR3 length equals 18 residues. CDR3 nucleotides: TGTGCCAGCAGCTACTACCATGTGGCACTAAGATCCTACAATGAGCAGTTCTTC. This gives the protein CASSYYHVALRSYNEQFF.

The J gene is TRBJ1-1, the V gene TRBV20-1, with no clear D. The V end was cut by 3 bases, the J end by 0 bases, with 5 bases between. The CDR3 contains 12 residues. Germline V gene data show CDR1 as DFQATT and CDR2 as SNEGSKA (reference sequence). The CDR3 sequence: CSARTMNTEAFF. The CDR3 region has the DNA TGCAGTGCTAGGACCATGAACACTGAAGCTTTCTTT.